The table lists the clone carrying this T cell receptor beta chain with a few counts. Its cognate antigen is unknown. This entry comes from a study of T cells in Graves' hyperthyroidism and ophthalmopathy. As for the study in general: Peripheral blood samples were taken at initial diagnosis, prior to any treatment. General study points: Most thyroid clonotypes expanded above 0.001 appeared in blood too.

Patients were aged 18 to 65, had disease duration under 2 months, and had newly diagnosed hyperthyroidism. Diagnostic decisions used clinical symptoms, serum thyroxine and TRAb, thyroid ultrasound and orbital computed tomography. Researchers amplified the TCR beta CDR3 regions from RNA transcripts. Primed by the HTBI set, a first-round RT-PCR was run on the TCR CDR3. Using its own MiXCR run on the multiplex PCR reads, TCRdb lists one record per CDR3 protein. The table shows approximately 400,000 distinct CDR3 sequences, with 14% to 15% occurring only once. After removal of 5 bases from V and 5 bases from J, the junction contained 19 bases not matched to a gene. From germline, CDR1 is SGHVS and CDR2 FNYEAQ. CDR3 length: 18 amino acids.

The genes are TRBV7-6 and TRBJ2-7; 9 positions match TRBD1. The receptor was derived from a woman aged 30 to 39 with Graves' hyperthyroidism. The specimen was blood. The CDR3: CASSPIVTYRGRDDEQYF. The CDR3 bases are TGTGCCAGCAGCCCCATAGTTACATACAGGGGGCGCGATGACGAGCAGTACTTC.